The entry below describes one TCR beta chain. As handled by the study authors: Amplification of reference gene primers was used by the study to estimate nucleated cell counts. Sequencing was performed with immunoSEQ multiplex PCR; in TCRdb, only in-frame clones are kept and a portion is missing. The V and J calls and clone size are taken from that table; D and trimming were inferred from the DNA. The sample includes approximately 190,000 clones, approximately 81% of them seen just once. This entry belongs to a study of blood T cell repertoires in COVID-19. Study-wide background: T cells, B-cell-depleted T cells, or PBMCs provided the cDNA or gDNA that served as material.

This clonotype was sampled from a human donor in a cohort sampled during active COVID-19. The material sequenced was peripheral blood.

CDR3 nucleotides: TGTGCCAGCAGTGATACAGGGAGGGATGGCTACACCTTC. Its protein product is CASSDTGRDGYTF. The rearrangement joins TRBV6-1 to TRBJ1-2, with TRBD1 as a possible D gene (6 bases). Between the trimmed V and J ends, which lost 3 bases and 6 bases, there was a span of 11 bases. The CDR3 contains 13 residues. Per germline, CDR1 MNHNS and CDR2 SASEGT.